Below are 24 T cell receptor beta chains sequenced from a single sample in a study of neurological immune-mediated disorders. Each CDR3 protein is one row after TCRdb ran MiXCR on the 5' RACE reads. The sample gives around 16,000 distinct CDR3 sequences, 3% to 3.5% of which show up once; around 20% is in the top ten. Sequenced input: CD8+ T cells from blood. All receptors come from a middle-aged woman in good health.

By proportion, this clonotype is medium-sized. The rearrangement joins TRBV20-1 to TRBJ2-5; 9 bases map to TRBD2. CDR1 DFQATT and CDR2 SNEGSKA come from the germline V gene (reference sequence). This CDR3 contains 18 residues. Trimming at V came to 2 bases and at J to 3 bases, leaving 16 bases not matched to a gene. CDR3 nucleotides: TGCAGTGCTAGAAGAGGGACGTTCCTAGCGGGACCGAAAGAGACCCAGTACTTC. Its translation is CSARRGTFLAGPKETQYF.

In its sample, this clonotype was seen many times. The CDR3 is CASSTLATHEQFF. In nucleotides, the CDR3 is TGTGCCAGCAGCACGCTCGCTACCCATGAGCAGTTCTTC. The chain joins TRBV6-6 to TRBJ2-1; D is unclear. Germline V gene sequence: CDR1 MNHNY, CDR2 SVGAGI (reference sequence). This CDR3 region has 13 residues. Trimming removed 6 bases from V and 8 bases from J, with 14 bases in between.

This clonotype was counted at least ten times. The genes are TRBV28 and TRBJ2-7; 8 bases match TRBD1. Germline CDR1 is MDHEN and CDR2 is SYDVKM. Trimming removed 7 bases from V and 1 base from J; junction bases left unmatched: 9. The CDR3 is 15 amino acids. CDR3 nucleotide sequence: TGTGCCAGCAAGATAATCCAGGGGGCTTCCTACGAGCAGTACTTC. Translated, it gives CASKIIQGASYEQYF.

This clonotype came up many times. This chain joins TRBV7-9 and TRBJ2-2, with 10 bases that match TRBD1. Germline values: CDR1 SEHNR, CDR2 FQNEAQ (reference sequence). The CDR3 is 14 amino acids. V lost 5 bases to trimming and J lost 3 bases; unmatched junction nucleotides: 0. The CDR3 loop is CASSGQGDTGELFF. The DNA of the CDR3 is TGTGCCAGCAGCGGACAGGGGGACACCGGGGAGCTGTTTTTT.

The sample holds many counts of this clonotype. The CDR3 protein is CSGRGIQGYTEAFF. In DNA form, the CDR3 reads TGCAGCGGGAGGGGGATACAGGGATACACTGAAGCTTTCTTT. This chain connects TRBV29-1 to TRBJ1-1; possible D gene TRBD1, 6 bases. Germline CDR1 SQVTM, CDR2 ANQGSEA. The CDR3 extends over 14 amino acids. V was pared by 7 bases and J by 3 bases, with 18 bases between.

This clonotype was detected many times. The V gene is TRBV28, the J gene TRBJ2-2; D gene unclear. The V gene's germline CDR1 is MDHEN and CDR2 SYDVKM. The CDR3 spans 13 residues. Trimming shortened V by 5 bases and J by 3 bases, and 7 bases separated the two germline ends. The CDR3 sequence: CASSPTYTGELFF. The DNA for the CDR3 is TGTGCCAGCAGTCCTACTTACACCGGGGAGCTGTTTTTT.

This clonotype was picked up many times. The gene calls are TRBV7-3 and TRBJ2-1; D is undetermined. CDR1 is SGHTA and CDR2 is FQGTGA in the germline V gene. Trimming left V 2 bases short and J 8 bases short, with 10 bases between. The CDR3 sequence is 13 residues long. The CDR3 region is CASSLSLADEQFF. As DNA, the CDR3 is TGTGCCAGCAGCTTATCGCTCGCGGATGAGCAGTTCTTC.

This clonotype is labeled medium-sized. The chain couples TRBV7-3 to TRBJ1-1; D unresolved. The germline CDR1 and CDR2 sequences are SGHTA and FQGTGA. The CDR3 runs to 16 residues. Trimming shortened V by 1 base and J by 6 bases, and 18 bases separated the two germline ends. The CDR3 here is CASSLNGGVSLSEAFF. The CDR3 region has the DNA TGTGCCAGCAGCTTAAATGGTGGGGTATCTCTCTCTGAAGCTTTCTTT.

The sample holds many counts of this clonotype. This chain links TRBV28 with TRBJ2-3, with 8 bases fitting TRBD1. V lost 4 bases and J lost 2; bases outside the gene matches: 2. The CDR3 contains 14 residues. Germline CDR1 reads MDHEN; CDR2 reads SYDVKM. As DNA, the CDR3 is TGTGCCAGCAGTTCGACAGGGGTCACAGATACGCAGTATTTT. Its protein product is CASSSTGVTDTQYF.

This clonotype has ten or more counts. The chain joins TRBV25-1 to TRBJ2-3, with 7 positions matching TRBD1. V lost 9 bases and J lost 0; bases outside the gene matches: 6. The CDR3 length is 14 residues. CDR1 is MGHDK and CDR2 is SYGVNS in the germline V gene. The chain's CDR3 is CARDPGQSTDTQYF. The DNA of the CDR3 is TGTGCCAGAGATCCGGGACAGAGCACAGATACGCAGTATTTT.

By share, this clonotype ranks as medium-sized. The genes are TRBV20-1 and TRBJ2-7, with TRBD2 matching 8 bases. This CDR3 has 14 residues. The germline V gene encodes CDR1 DFQATT and CDR2 SNEGSKA (reference sequence). The trim removed 3 bases at V and 5 bases at J, leaving 9 bases unmatched. The CDR3 spells CSASSGRDLDEQYF. CDR3 nucleotide sequence: TGCAGTGCTAGCTCCGGGAGGGATTTGGACGAGCAGTACTTC.

This clonotype has ten or more counts. The rearrangement joins TRBV4-3 to TRBJ2-1; TRBD2 might be the D (6 bases). CDR1 and CDR2 (germline): LGHNA, YSLEER. V was pared by 4 bases and J by 4 bases, with 29 bases between. The CDR3 extends over 20 amino acids. In nucleotides, the CDR3 is TGCGCCAGCAGCCGAGGGGTAGGCGGCGGGACCTATGAAAAGTACAATGAGCAGTTCTTC. Translated: CASSRGVGGGTYEKYNEQFF.

Ten or more counts support this clonotype. The rearrangement links TRBV5-1 to TRBJ2-1; 11 nucleotides align to TRBD2. The CDR3 has 15 residues. Germline CDR1 is SGHRS and CDR2 is YFSETQ. The junction had 6 bases not matched to a gene; V was cut back by 6 bases and J by 4 bases. This CDR3 is CASNLAGGTYNEQFF. CDR3 bases: TGCGCCAGCAATTTAGCGGGGGGGACATACAATGAGCAGTTCTTC.

By sample share, this clonotype is medium-sized. This sequence joins TRBV12-3 or TRBV12-4 and TRBJ2-1; no reliable D call. The CDR3 runs 12 residues. Trimming pared 6 bases from V and 7 bases from J, leaving 10 bases between. CDR3 nucleotide sequence: TGTGCCAGCAGCCCCACCGCGAATGAGCAGTTCTTC. Protein product: CASSPTANEQFF.

In this sample, this clonotype turned up many times. The chain recombines TRBV7-9 with TRBJ2-7, with D maybe TRBD2 (6 bases). CDR1 SEHNR and CDR2 FQNEAQ come from the germline V gene (reference sequence). V dropped 3 bases and J dropped 0 bases, with 9 bases sitting between them. This CDR3 has 14 amino acids. CDR3 protein: CASSFDGSSYEQYF. The DNA of the CDR3 is TGTGCCAGCAGCTTTGACGGGAGCTCCTACGAGCAGTACTTC.

This clonotype is medium-sized. The chain employs TRBV7-2 and TRBJ1-5; D may be TRBD1 (6 bases). In germline, CDR1 is SGHTA, CDR2 FQGNSA. Trimming stripped 2 bases from V and 4 bases from J, with 12 bases between. This CDR3 spans 15 amino acids. CDR3: CASSLTPGANQPQHF. CDR3 in DNA: TGTGCCAGCAGCTTAACCCCGGGGGCGAATCAGCCCCAGCATTTT.

This clonotype has a count of ten or more. The chain recombines TRBV10-2 with TRBJ1-6, with D maybe TRBD1 (6 bases). This CDR3 has 20 amino acids. Germline CDR1 reads WSHSY; CDR2 reads SAAADI. V lost 2 bases, J lost 0 bases, and 20 bases lay in between. CDR3 region: CASSERDQGHRSSYNSPLHF. For the CDR3, the DNA is TGCGCCAGCAGTGAGAGAGATCAGGGGCATAGGAGCTCCTATAATTCACCCCTCCACTTT.

Many counts were recorded for this clonotype. The rearrangement joins TRBV24-1 to TRBJ1-6; TRBD1 aligns across 9 bases. The CDR3 covers 21 residues. The V and J ends lost 7 bases and 6 bases, in that order; junction bases with no gene match: 24. CDR1 is KGHDR and CDR2 is SFDVKD in the germline V gene. This chain's CDR3 is CATRCPRTGVKDGFCNSPLHF. CDR3 in DNA: TGTGCCACCAGATGCCCCAGGACAGGGGTAAAGGACGGCTTTTGTAATTCACCCCTCCACTTT.

This clonotype was counted many times. The V gene is TRBV29-1, the J gene TRBJ2-3, with D perhaps assigned TRBD1 or TRBD2 (5 bases each). Trimming pared 2 bases from V and 6 bases from J, leaving 18 bases between. The CDR3 covers 15 residues. CDR1 and CDR2 from the germline V gene are SQVTM and ANQGSEA. The CDR3 here is CSVEWSRQGEDTQYF. In DNA, the CDR3 is TGCAGCGTTGAATGGAGCAGGCAGGGAGAGGATACGCAGTATTTT.

This clonotype came up many times. The chain carries TRBV20-1 and TRBJ2-7; TRBD2 aligns across 7 bases. The germline CDR1 and CDR2 sequences are DFQATT and SNEGSKA (reference sequence). V gave up 6 bases and J gave up 2 bases; unmatched junction bases: 16. The CDR3 totals 16 residues. In nucleotides, the CDR3 is TGCAGTGCCATTGAGGTCCTAGCGGAGATTACCTACGAGCAGTACTTC. It translates to CSAIEVLAEITYEQYF.

There are many counts of this clonotype. V gene TRBV29-1 combines with J gene TRBJ2-3, with D possibly called TRBD1 or TRBD2 (5 bases each). V lost 3 bases to trimming and J lost 0 bases, with 10 bases between them. Germline V gene lookup returns CDR1 SQVTM and CDR2 ANQGSEA. The CDR3 spans 14 residues. CDR3 loop: CSVEGRFSTDTQYF. In DNA, the CDR3 is TGCAGCGTTGAGGGACGCTTTAGCACAGATACGCAGTATTTT.

The sample holds many counts of this clonotype. CDR3 amino acids: CSAREGQNHSPLHF. CDR3 bases: TGCAGTGCTAGAGAGGGACAAAACCATTCACCCCTCCACTTT. V is TRBV20-1 and J is TRBJ1-6; a possible D gene is TRBD1 (6 bases). V dropped 0 bases and J dropped 8 bases, with 11 bases sitting between them. This CDR3 has 14 residues. Per germline, CDR1 DFQATT and CDR2 SNEGSKA (reference sequence).

Sample share makes this clonotype large. This chain joins TRBV12-3 or TRBV12-4 and TRBJ1-5; possible D gene TRBD1, 5 bases. The CDR3 runs 15 residues. The V and J ends lost 7 bases and 0 bases respectively, with 13 bases between them. CDR3 region: CASTLGLNSNQPQHF. For the CDR3, the DNA is TGTGCCAGCACCCTGGGACTAAATAGCAATCAGCCCCAGCATTTT.

In its sample, this clonotype was seen many times. The chain links TRBV14 to TRBJ2-7; D is perhaps TRBD1 (5 bases). The length of the CDR3 is 14 residues. Trimming removed 8 bases at V and 3 bases at J, with 17 bases between. The germline CDR1 and CDR2 sequences are SGHDN and FVKESK. The CDR3 reads CASSPGAKHYEQYF. CDR3 nucleotide sequence: TGTGCCAGCTCCCCTGGGGCGAAACACTACGAGCAGTACTTC.